This T cell receptor (beta chain) was obtained from a study of cytomegalovirus exposure and HLA in healthy donors. PCR employed 60 Vbeta and 13 Jbeta primers. Repertoires were generated with immunoSEQ multiplex PCR, while TCRdb's copy carries only in-frame clones and drops some. Of around 180,000 clones listed, around 79% are singletons. This CDR3 comprises 17 residues. CDR1 and CDR2 (germline): SGDLS, YYNGEE. V was pared by 0 bases and J by 5 bases, with 21 bases between. Study conclusions and caveats: TCR beta V- and J-gene trimming, according to a later analysis, was linked to a missense DCLRE1C variant.

To note about this clone: Antigen unknown.

The rearrangement uses TRBV9 and TRBJ2-7; TRBD2 might be the D (6 bases). The receptor comes from a woman between 40 and 50 years old in good health and CMV-seronegative. The sample taken for sequencing was PBMCs. Here the CDR3 DNA reads TGTGCCAGCAGCGTAGCGCCAGGAGGGTCCCCTTTTGACGAGCAGTACTTC. Translated: CASSVAPGGSPFDEQYF.